Following are 27 T cell receptor beta chains from one sample sequenced in a study of blood T cell repertoires in COVID-19. The method was immunoSEQ multiplex PCR; TCRdb's version includes in-frame clones alone and lacks a portion of them. Of tens of thousands of clones listed, around 88% are singletons. Sequenced sample: peripheral blood. These receptor sequences come from a woman at least 80 years old with acute or convalescent COVID-19.

The V gene is TRBV30, the J gene TRBJ1-2, with a possible D match to TRBD1 (6 bases). This CDR3 region has 12 residues. The V gene's germline CDR1 is GTSNPN and CDR2 SVGIG (reference sequence). Between the trimmed V and J ends, which lost 1 base and 4 bases, there was a span of 7 bases. The CDR3 loop is CAWSGRGYGYTF. CDR3 DNA: TGTGCCTGGAGTGGCAGGGGCTATGGCTACACCTTC.

This clone was seen many times. V is TRBV4-3 and J is TRBJ1-6; D is unclear. With 3 bases removed from V and 5 bases from J, the gap between germline ends came to 11 bases. The CDR3 contains 15 residues. The germline CDR1 and CDR2 sequences are LGHNA and YSLEER. The DNA of the CDR3 is TGCGCCAGCAGCCAGGAAAGGCGGAATAATTCACCCCTCCACTTT. Protein sequence: CASSQERRNNSPLHF.

The chain has TRBV6-1 and TRBJ2-7; D is perhaps TRBD1 (5 bases). Trimming cost V 1 base and J 8 bases, with 15 bases left between them. Germline CDR1 MNHNS, CDR2 SASEGT. The CDR3 covers 14 residues. DNA for the CDR3: TGTGCCAGCAGTGAAGTGTCAGGGTTTACGCAGCAGTACTTC. It translates to CASSEVSGFTQQYF.

The chain has TRBV9 and TRBJ1-6, with a possible D match to TRBD1 (6 bases). The length of the CDR3 is 14 residues. Trimming removed 0 bases at V and 15 bases at J, with 16 bases between. The germline CDR1 and CDR2 sequences are SGDLS and YYNGEE. CDR3 loop: CASSVGDRGGFLHF. The DNA of the CDR3 is TGTGCCAGCAGCGTAGGGGATCGGGGGGGCTTCCTCCACTTT.

The chain combines TRBV2 with TRBJ1-5; weak D call: TRBD1 (6 bases). The germline CDR1 and CDR2 sequences are SNHLY and FYNNEI. The V end lost 7 bases, the J end lost 1 base, and 14 bases lay between the germline ends. The CDR3 is 15 amino acids. In nucleotides, the CDR3 is TGTGCCAGCACCGGGACACGCTCAAGCAATCAGCCCCAGCATTTT. It specifies CASTGTRSSNQPQHF.

This clone has only one observation. This chain joins TRBV5-1 and TRBJ2-2, with 9 bases identical to TRBD1. Per germline, CDR1 SGHRS and CDR2 YFSETQ. J was trimmed by 5 bases and V by 9 bases; bases with no gene match: 11. This CDR3 contains 15 residues. As DNA, the CDR3 is TGCGCCACCAAAGGTCCCGGGACAGGGACCGGGGAGCTGTTTTTT. It translates to CATKGPGTGTGELFF.

The chain couples TRBV27 to TRBJ2-7, with 7 bases matching TRBD2. Germline V gives CDR1 MNHEY, CDR2 SMNVEV (reference sequence). V lost 6 bases, J lost 0 bases, and 5 bases stayed unmatched. The CDR3 is 14 residues long. The CDR3 here is CASRGGGSSYEQYF. In nucleotides, the CDR3 is TGTGCCAGCAGGGGCGGCGGGAGCTCCTACGAGCAGTACTTC.

This clone was observed a handful of times. The chain uses TRBV10-1 and TRBJ2-7, with a possible D match to TRBD2 (5 bases). Germline loops: CDR1 WNHNN, CDR2 SYGVQD (reference sequence). V was pared by 4 bases and J by 7 bases, with 14 bases between. The CDR3 spans 13 residues. The CDR3 bases are TGCGCCAGCAGTGTAGGCATTGAGGGAGAGCAGTACTTC. Its protein product is CASSVGIEGEQYF.

The V call is TRBV18, the J call TRBJ1-1; tentative D call: TRBD1 (5 bases). Between the trimmed V and J ends, which lost 6 bases and 4 bases, there was a span of 21 bases. The germline V gene encodes CDR1 KGHSH and CDR2 LQKENI. The CDR3 consists of 16 residues. The chain's CDR3 is CASSPLITGVGTEAFF. The CDR3 DNA follows: TGTGCCAGCTCGCCCCTTATCACGGGGGTTGGCACTGAAGCTTTCTTT.

The CDR3 loop is CASSPHQVGLVPSEQFF. The CDR3 DNA sequence: TGTGCCAGCAGCCCCCATCAAGTCGGACTAGTCCCATCTGAGCAGTTCTTC. This chain connects TRBV7-9 to TRBJ2-1, with 7 bases fitting TRBD2. J gave up 9 bases and V 5 bases, and 19 bases lay outside the gene matches. The CDR3 has 17 amino acids. The V gene's germline CDR1 is SEHNR and CDR2 FQNEAQ (reference sequence).

V gene TRBV6-5 combines with J gene TRBJ2-7; TRBD1 agrees at 10 bases. Trimming removed 10 bases from V and 4 bases from J; junction bases left unmatched: 4. The CDR3 totals 12 residues. From germline, CDR1 is MNHEY and CDR2 SVGAGI. Written as DNA, the CDR3 is TGTGCCACCGGGACAGGGGTGTACGAGCAGTACTTC. Its protein is CATGTGVYEQYF.

The V and J genes are TRBV25-1 and TRBJ2-7; D is perhaps TRBD2 (6 bases). CDR3 length: 13 residues. Per germline, CDR1 MGHDK and CDR2 SYGVNS. Deletions cut 5 bases from V and 4 bases from J, with 12 bases between. CDR3 coding DNA: TGTGCCAGCAGTCAACACGGGAGTTACGAGCAGTACTTC. This sequence encodes CASSQHGSYEQYF.

The chain employs TRBV7-9 and TRBJ1-4; 7 bases are a match to TRBD1. This CDR3 has 15 residues. Unmatched junction bases numbered 11, after V lost 5 bases and J lost 8 bases. The germline gives CDR1 SEHNR, CDR2 FQNEAQ (reference sequence). The CDR3 region has the DNA TGTGCCAGCAGCCCCGGGGACAGCGGCCTCGAAAAACTGTTTTTT. Encoded protein: CASSPGDSGLEKLFF. The full variable domain, rest sourced from reference TRBV7-9 and TRBJ1-4, is DTGVSQNPRHKITKRGQNVTFRCDPISEHNRLYWYRQTLGQGPEFLTYFQNEAQLEKSRLLSDRFSAERPKGSFSTLEIQRTEQGDSAMYLCASSPGDSGLEKLFFGSGTQLSVL.

The rearrangement links TRBV30 to TRBJ1-4; tentative D call: TRBD1 (6 bases). The germline V gene has CDR1 GTSNPN and CDR2 SVGIG (reference sequence). CDR3 length: 15 amino acids. The V end was cut by 3 bases, the J end by 4 bases, with 15 bases between. The CDR3 nucleotides read TGTGCCTGGAGGGGAGCTGGACAGAATAATGAAAAACTGTTTTTT. Translation: CAWRGAGQNNEKLFF.

This chain connects TRBV7-8 to TRBJ1-2, with 9 bases lining up with TRBD1. This CDR3 has 18 amino acids. Losses at the gene ends were 2 bases for V and 9 bases for J; bases not matched to a gene: 19. Looked up from germline, CDR1 is SGHVS and CDR2 is FQNEAQ. For the CDR3, the DNA is TGTGCCAGCAGCTTATCCGTAACCCTACTACTCGGACAGGGGAGCTACACCTTC. Protein sequence: CASSLSVTLLLGQGSYTF.

CDR3 bases: TGTGCCAGCAGTCTGGGACAGCAGGATACGCAGTATTTT. It encodes CASSLGQQDTQYF. This chain uses TRBV27 with TRBJ2-3; 7 bases fit TRBD1. V lost 5 bases, J lost 6 bases, and 5 bases stayed unmatched. Germline V lookup: CDR1 MNHEY, CDR2 SMNVEV (reference sequence). This CDR3 is built from 13 residues.

J is TRBJ2-1 and V is TRBV27; D is ambiguous. There are 12 residues in the CDR3. Germline CDR1 and CDR2: MNHEY and SMNVEV (reference sequence). V was trimmed by 5 bases and J by 12 bases, leaving 14 bases between them. The chain's CDR3 is CASSAPSPRQFF. As DNA, the CDR3 is TGTGCCAGCAGTGCCCCCTCCCCGCGGCAGTTCTTC.

The chain employs TRBV6-6 and TRBJ1-6; a weak D match, TRBD1 (6 bases). Per germline, CDR1 MNHNY and CDR2 SVGAGI (reference sequence). Trimming took 7 bases from V and 2 from J, leaving 12 bases between them. This CDR3 spans 15 amino acids. The CDR3 DNA reads TGTGCCAGCACCCGCAGGACAGCCTATAATTCACCCCTCCACTTT. Protein: CASTRRTAYNSPLHF.

The chain uses TRBV19 and TRBJ2-2; D remains unclear. Deletions cut 6 bases from V and 1 base from J, with 6 bases between. Germline assignment: CDR1 LNHDA and CDR2 SQIVND (reference sequence). The CDR3 totals 13 residues. The CDR3 loop is CASSQQNTGELFF. CDR3 coding DNA: TGTGCCAGTAGCCAACAGAACACCGGGGAGCTGTTTTTT.

V and J are TRBV5-5 and TRBJ1-1; the D gene is possibly TRBD1 (6 bases). This CDR3 region has 13 residues. Trimming cost V 0 bases and J 4 bases, with 7 bases left between them. Germline CDR1 SGHKS, CDR2 YYEKEE (reference sequence). The CDR3 is CASSLDRVTEAFF. The CDR3 nucleotides are TGTGCCAGCAGCTTGGACAGGGTCACTGAAGCTTTCTTT.

The chain combines TRBV5-1 with TRBJ1-1; D might be TRBD1 (6 bases). The germline V and J ends were trimmed by 3 bases and 0 bases, with 12 bases remaining between them. CDR3 length: 15 amino acids. CDR1 and CDR2 from the germline V gene are SGHRS and YFSETQ. The CDR3 reads CASSSQTGMNTEAFF. The CDR3 DNA follows: TGCGCCAGCAGCTCCCAGACAGGAATGAACACTGAAGCTTTCTTT. The whole variable domain, filled in from reference TRBV5-1 and TRBJ1-1, reads KAGVTQTPRYLIKTRGQQVTLSCSPISGHRSVSWYQQTPGQGLQFLFEYFSETQRNKGNFPGRFSGRQFSNSRSEMNVSTLELGDSALYLCASSSQTGMNTEAFFGQGTRLTVV.

This chain uses TRBV7-2 with TRBJ1-2; TRBD1 agrees at 8 bases. The germline CDR1 and CDR2 sequences are SGHTA and FQGNSA. The CDR3 covers 14 residues. Germline trimming cut 3 bases from V and 7 bases from J; bases unmatched to any gene: 7. The CDR3 bases are TGTGCCAGCAGCTTGGGGGGACAGGATCCTGGCTACACCTTC. Translation: CASSLGGQDPGYTF.

The V call is TRBV6-5, the J call TRBJ2-1; TRBD2 is a possible D gene (7 bases). The V gene's germline CDR1 is MNHEY and CDR2 SVGAGI. The V end lost 7 bases, the J end lost 3 bases, and 16 bases lay between the germline ends. The CDR3 is made up of 15 amino acids. CDR3 sequence: CASTKGGLGYNEQFF. The CDR3 region has the DNA TGTGCCAGCACCAAGGGGGGGCTCGGCTACAATGAGCAGTTCTTC.

The genes are TRBV5-5 and TRBJ2-2; D gene uncertain. Trimming removed 0 bases at V and 7 bases at J, with 4 bases between. The CDR3 sequence is 12 residues long. CDR1 is SGHKS and CDR2 is YYEKEE in the germline V gene (reference sequence). Here the CDR3 reads CASSLGLGELFF. Written as DNA, the CDR3 is TGTGCCAGCAGCTTGGGACTCGGGGAGCTGTTTTTT.

The rearrangement links TRBV18 to TRBJ1-1; unclear D gene. The CDR3 consists of 15 residues. V lost 3 bases and J 5 bases, leaving 16 bases between the germline ends. Germline CDR1 and CDR2: KGHSH and LQKENI. The CDR3 DNA follows: TGTGCCAGCTCACCCTCGATAATGGGAGAGACTGAAGCTTTCTTT. Translating it yields CASSPSIMGETEAFF.

The V and J genes are TRBV7-9 and TRBJ2-7, with 8 bases matching TRBD1. V lost 4 bases to trimming and J lost 10 bases; unmatched junction nucleotides: 18. Looked up from germline, CDR1 is SEHNR and CDR2 is FQNEAQ (reference sequence). The CDR3 covers 16 residues. The CDR3 DNA reads as TGTGCCAGCAGCTGGACGATGACAGGGGCCGAGGTCGGACAGTACTTC. This gives the protein CASSWTMTGAEVGQYF.

CDR3 bases: TGTGCCAGCAGCCACGGGAGTCAGCCCCAGCATTTT. This gives the protein CASSHGSQPQHF. The chain carries TRBV3-1 (or the pseudogene TRBV3-2) and TRBJ1-5; no clear D gene. The CDR3 extends over 12 amino acids. Germline CDR1 LGHDT, CDR2 YNNKEL (reference sequence). Trimming took 3 bases from V and 6 from J, leaving 6 bases between them.